In this sample, the clone carrying this TCR beta chain turned up a few times. What it binds is not known. These data come from a study of PD-1 blockade in classical Hodgkin lymphoma. General study findings and limits: Some patients began nivolumab under 1 year after ASCT. These patients were excluded from later analyses. Partial responders and progressors had significantly lower baseline TCR diversity.

Clones were read by immunoSEQ multiplex PCR, and TCRdb kept only the in-frame ones, dropping some. The sample comprises tens of thousands of clones, roughly 89% of which are singletons, and roughly 10% rests with the top ten. Every patient was affected by relapse after autologous stem cell transplantation, while exposure to brentuximab vedotin was not uniform. The germline V and J ends were trimmed by 8 bases and 3 bases, with 20 bases remaining between them. The germline CDR1 and CDR2 sequences are MNHEY and SMNVEV (reference sequence). The CDR3 spans 15 residues. This chain links TRBV27 with TRBJ2-7; weak D call: TRBD2 (6 bases). This clonotype originated in a human donor with classical Hodgkin lymphoma. Sequencing used peripheral blood mononuclear cells (PBMCs), obtained before the second cycle of nivolumab. CDR3 nucleotide sequence: TGTGCCAGCCGATATCGGGGAGGCCTCAGCTACGAGCAGTACTTC. It yields the protein CASRYRGGLSYEQYF.